Presented here are 18 T cell receptor beta chains from one specimen sequenced in a study of OX40 agonist ivuxolimab in advanced cancers. Only in-frame clones appear in the TCRdb table, and some are missing; sequencing was by immunoSEQ multiplex PCR. This sample has fewer than 65,000 clones, with 84% found just once. The input for sequencing was CD4+ or CD8+ T cells sorted from blood, taken in a trial of the OX40 agonist ivuxolimab. These receptors all come from an adult with an advanced solid tumor such as melanoma, head and neck, liver or kidney cancer.

The rearrangement uses TRBV7-6 and TRBJ1-1; the D is unclear. From germline, CDR1 is SGHVS and CDR2 FNYEAQ. Trimming stripped 4 bases from V and 0 bases from J, with 9 bases between. The length of the CDR3 is 14 residues. CDR3 sequence (DNA): TGTGCCAGCAGCTCCCAGGAGATGAACACTGAAGCTTTCTTT. It codes for CASSSQEMNTEAFF.

The rearrangement uses TRBV11-2 and TRBJ1-1, with D unresolved. The germline V and J ends were trimmed by 0 bases and 6 bases, with 23 bases remaining between them. The CDR3 is 18 residues long. CDR1 is SGHAT and CDR2 is FQNNGV in the germline V gene. The DNA for the CDR3 is TGTGCCAGCAGCTTAGATCTAGTCCCGGGAGTCGGAGGTTCTGAAGCTTTCTTT. It yields the protein CASSLDLVPGVGGSEAFF.

The chain is built from TRBV5-1 and TRBJ1-2; perhaps TRBD1 as D (6 bases). Trimming pared 2 bases from V and 8 bases from J, leaving 25 bases between. CDR3 size: 17 residues. Germline-derived CDR1 and CDR2 are SGHRS and YFSETQ. Here the CDR3 reads CASSFEQGSKGVVGYTF. CDR3 nucleotide sequence: TGCGCCAGCAGCTTTGAGCAGGGCTCCAAGGGGGTCGTCGGCTACACCTTC.

The J gene is TRBJ1-5, the V gene TRBV6-1; TRBD1 is a possible D gene (6 bases). This CDR3 spans 14 amino acids. Germline assignment: CDR1 MNHNS and CDR2 SASEGT. The V end was cut by 6 bases, the J end by 6 bases, with 15 bases between. Here the CDR3 DNA reads TGTGCCAGCAGGGTCCTCGCAGGGGTTCAGCCCCAGCATTTT. Amino acid sequence: CASRVLAGVQPQHF.

The chain has TRBV27 and TRBJ1-1; TRBD1 is a possible D gene (6 bases). This CDR3 has 12 residues. V dropped 6 bases and J dropped 3 bases, with 8 bases sitting between them. Germline CDR1 reads MNHEY; CDR2 reads SMNVEV (reference sequence). The CDR3, as DNA: TGTGCCAGCAGGGAGGGGGACACTGAAGCTTTCTTT. The encoded protein is CASREGDTEAFF.

The chain has TRBV9 and TRBJ2-3; 7 nucleotides match TRBD1. The CDR3 loop spans 15 amino acids. V shed 0 bases, J shed 5 bases, and the junction held 6 bases outside the gene matches. Germline assignment: CDR1 SGDLS and CDR2 YYNGEE. The CDR3 loop reads CASSVGGGRGDTQYF. CDR3 nucleotide sequence: TGTGCCAGCAGCGTAGGAGGGGGCCGTGGAGATACGCAGTATTTT. The full variable domain, in which reference TRBV9 and TRBJ2-3 provide the parts outside the CDR3, is DSGVTQTPKHLITATGQRVTLRCSPRSGDLSVYWYQQSLDQGLQFLIQYYNGEERAKGNILERFSAQQFPDLHSELNLSSLELGDSALYFCASSVGGGRGDTQYFGPGTRLTVL.

The chain joins TRBV4-1 to TRBJ1-2, with D possibly matching TRBD1 (5 bases). V lost 4 bases to trimming and J lost 4 bases, with 19 bases between them. The germline CDR1 and CDR2 sequences are MGHRA and YSYEKL. CDR3 length: 16 residues. In DNA form, the CDR3 reads TGCGCCAGCAGCCCTTTCCCCCCCGACAGCACCTATGGCTACACCTTC. Protein sequence: CASSPFPPDSTYGYTF.

Remarks on this clone: This likely came from a read error, as a far larger clone is one base away. This sample also contains other DNA sequences that code for the same CDR3. The chain couples TRBV6-5 to TRBJ2-7; D remains unclear. Looked up from germline, CDR1 is MNHEY and CDR2 is SVGAGI. The ends were cut back, 5 bases at V and 4 bases at J, with 9 bases in the middle. CDR3 length equals 12 residues. CDR3 loop: CASSEAVYEQYF. In DNA, the CDR3 is TGTGCCAGCAGTGAGGCCGTATACGAGCAGTACTTC.

The V call is TRBV4-2, the J call TRBJ2-7; TRBD1 aligns across 9 bases. Germline assignment: CDR1 LGHNA and CDR2 YNFKEQ. This CDR3 is 16 amino acids long. After removal of 4 bases from V and 3 bases from J, the junction contained 10 bases not matched to a gene. CDR3 DNA sequence: TGTGCCAGCAGCCGCGGGACAGGGAGTGGTTTCTACGAGCAGTACTTC. This sequence encodes CASSRGTGSGFYEQYF.

This chain connects TRBV18 to TRBJ2-3; unclear D gene. The CDR3 length is 14 residues. The germline V gene encodes CDR1 KGHSH and CDR2 LQKENI. V dropped 1 base and J dropped 1 base, with 6 bases sitting between them. CDR3 in amino acids: CASSPQAGTDTQYF. In DNA, the CDR3 is TGTGCCAGCTCACCACAGGCGGGCACAGATACGCAGTATTTT.

The chain is built from TRBV7-2 and TRBJ2-2; weak D call: TRBD2 (5 bases). This CDR3 region has 13 residues. The V gene's germline CDR1 is SGHTA and CDR2 FQGNSA. V was pared by 2 bases and J by 7 bases, with 8 bases between. CDR3 sequence: CASSLRGIGELFF. The DNA for the CDR3 is TGTGCCAGCAGCTTACGAGGGATCGGGGAGCTGTTTTTT.

Comments on this clone: The identical CDR3 is also encoded by other nucleotide sequences in the sample. The V and J genes are TRBV7-5 and TRBJ1-2; TRBD1 is taken as the D call from the table, unchecked against the DNA. TRBV7-5 constitutes a pseudogene. The CDR3 loop spans 13 amino acids. The CDR3 coding sequence is TGTGCCAGAAGCGGGACACGGACCTATGGCTACACCTTC. This encodes CARSGTRTYGYTF.

V gene TRBV5-1 combines with J gene TRBJ2-5; 10 bases are shared with TRBD2. In germline, CDR1 is SGHRS, CDR2 YFSETQ. The junction had 5 bases not matched to a gene; V was cut back by 1 base and J by 2 bases. The CDR3 sequence is 16 residues long. Here the CDR3 DNA reads TGCGCCAGCAGCTTGTCGCCAGCGGGGGGGCAAGAGACCCAGTACTTC. Protein product: CASSLSPAGGQETQYF.

This rearrangement joins TRBV4-1 to TRBJ2-1; D call uncertain. V lost 1 base, J lost 3 bases, and 13 bases lay in between. This CDR3 comprises 16 residues. Germline CDR1 MGHRA, CDR2 YSYEKL. The CDR3 reads CASSQGLRFLYNEQFF. CDR3 in DNA: TGCGCCAGCAGCCAAGGACTCCGGTTCCTCTACAATGAGCAGTTCTTC.

This clone was detected a few times. The J gene is TRBJ2-3, the V gene TRBV5-1; 7 bases are a match to TRBD1. V lost 4 bases, J lost 2 bases, and 10 bases stayed unmatched. The CDR3 is 16 residues long. Germline V gives CDR1 SGHRS, CDR2 YFSETQ. The CDR3 protein is CASSPFSGGNTDTQYF. Here the CDR3 DNA reads TGCGCCAGCAGCCCCTTCTCAGGGGGTAACACAGATACGCAGTATTTT.

The rearrangement uses TRBV18 and TRBJ2-2, with D possibly being TRBD2 (5 bases). CDR3 length: 14 residues. Germline-derived CDR1 and CDR2 are KGHSH and LQKENI. Trimming pared 2 bases from V and 5 bases from J, leaving 9 bases between. This CDR3 is CASSPERATGELFF. In nucleotides, the CDR3 is TGTGCCAGCTCACCAGAGAGGGCTACCGGGGAGCTGTTTTTT.

The chain uses TRBV30 and TRBJ2-3; 8 bases agree with TRBD2. This CDR3 has 14 residues. The J segment lost 6 bases and the V segment lost 3 bases, leaving 8 bases of the junction unmatched. Germline CDR1 GTSNPN, CDR2 SVGIG (reference sequence). This chain's CDR3 is CAWRQSGSRDTQYF. CDR3 nucleotides: TGTGCCTGGAGGCAAAGCGGGAGTAGGGATACGCAGTATTTT.

By frequency in the sample, this clone is medium-sized. V is TRBV18 and J is TRBJ1-1, with D maybe TRBD1 (6 bases). In germline, CDR1 is KGHSH, CDR2 LQKENI. Trimming stripped 3 bases from V and 5 bases from J, with 19 bases between. The CDR3 runs 16 residues. The CDR3 region has the DNA TGTGCCAGCTCACCTTATGACAGGCTACTTGGTACTGAAGCTTTCTTT. As protein: CASSPYDRLLGTEAFF.